This T cell receptor (beta chain) came from a study of blood T cell repertoires in COVID-19. The CDR3 spans 16 residues. Profiled with immunoSEQ multiplex PCR; TCRdb holds only in-frame clones, not every one. The sample contains around 280,000 clones, around 90% of which appear only once. The V and J genes are TRBV21-1 and TRBJ1-3; the table's D gene call, TRBD1, was not cross checked with the DNA. TRBV21-1 is recorded as a pseudogene. The receptor was derived from a woman in her forties or fifties who had recovered from COVID-19. Material: peripheral blood. CDR3 DNA: TGTGCCAGCAGCAACAGGGGCCAGGGGGTATCGGACACCATATATTTT. Protein product: CASSNRGQGVSDTIYF.